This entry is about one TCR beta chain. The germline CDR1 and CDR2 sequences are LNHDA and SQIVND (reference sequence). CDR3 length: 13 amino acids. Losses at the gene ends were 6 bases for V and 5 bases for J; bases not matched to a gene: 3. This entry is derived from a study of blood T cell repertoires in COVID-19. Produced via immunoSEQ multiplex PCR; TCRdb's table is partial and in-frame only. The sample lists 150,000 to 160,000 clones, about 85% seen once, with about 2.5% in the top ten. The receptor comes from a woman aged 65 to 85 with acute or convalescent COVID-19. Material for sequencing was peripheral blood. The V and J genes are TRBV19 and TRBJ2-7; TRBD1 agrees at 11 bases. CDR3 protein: CASRGQGAHEQYV. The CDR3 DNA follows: TGTGCCAGTAGAGGACAGGGGGCCCACGAGCAGTACGTC.